This T cell receptor beta chain emerged from a study of identifying expanded T cells in peripheral blood. Study-wide results and caveats: Differentially abundant clones: about 1.2 between replicates, 16.4 at 2 to 3 weeks, around 19 at four. Across healthy donors, higher total template counts meant significantly greater roughly two-week count variance.

Germline V lookup: CDR1 SGDLS, CDR2 YYNGEE. V was trimmed by 4 bases and J by 8 bases, leaving 24 bases between them. This CDR3 has 16 amino acids. This clone has just one count. Its matching antigen is unknown. TCRdb keeps only in-frame clones here, not all; method: immunoSEQ multiplex PCR. The sample shows 90,000 or so clones, about 86% of them seen only once. Collection occurred without any documented infections or immune events in donors. The chain links TRBV9 to TRBJ1-2; D uncertain. The TCR originated in a person between 18 and 70 years old in good health. The sequencing input was blood. In DNA, the CDR3 is TGTGCCAGCAGCCCAACCCCCTTGGAGGAGGGTGAGGGCTACACCTTC. This sequence encodes CASSPTPLEEGEGYTF.